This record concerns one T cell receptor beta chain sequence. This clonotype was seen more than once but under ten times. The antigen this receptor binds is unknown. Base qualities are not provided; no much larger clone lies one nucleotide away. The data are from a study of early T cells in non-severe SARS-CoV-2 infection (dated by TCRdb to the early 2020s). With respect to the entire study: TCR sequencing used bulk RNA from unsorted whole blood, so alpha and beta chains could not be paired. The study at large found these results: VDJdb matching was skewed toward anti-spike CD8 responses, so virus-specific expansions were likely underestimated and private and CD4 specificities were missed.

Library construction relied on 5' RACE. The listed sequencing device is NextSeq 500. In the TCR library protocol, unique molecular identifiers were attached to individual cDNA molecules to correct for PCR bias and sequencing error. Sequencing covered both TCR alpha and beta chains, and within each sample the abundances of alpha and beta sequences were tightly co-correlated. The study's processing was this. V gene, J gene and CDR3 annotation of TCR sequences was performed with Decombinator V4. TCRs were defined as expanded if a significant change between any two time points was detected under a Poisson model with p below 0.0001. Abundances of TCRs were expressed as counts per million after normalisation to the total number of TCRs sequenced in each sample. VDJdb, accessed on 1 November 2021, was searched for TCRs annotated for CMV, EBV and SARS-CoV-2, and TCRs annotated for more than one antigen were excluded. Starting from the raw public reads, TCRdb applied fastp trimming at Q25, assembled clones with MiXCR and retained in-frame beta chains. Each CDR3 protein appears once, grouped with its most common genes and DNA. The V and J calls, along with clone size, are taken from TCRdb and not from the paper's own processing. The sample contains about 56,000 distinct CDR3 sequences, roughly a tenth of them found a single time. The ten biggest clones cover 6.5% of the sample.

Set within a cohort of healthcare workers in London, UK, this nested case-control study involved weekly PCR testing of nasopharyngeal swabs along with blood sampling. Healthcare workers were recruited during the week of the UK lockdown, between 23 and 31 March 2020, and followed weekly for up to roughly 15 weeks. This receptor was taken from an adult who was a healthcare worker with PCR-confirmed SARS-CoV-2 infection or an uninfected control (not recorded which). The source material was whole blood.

The nucleotides read TGCAGTGCCCCAAGCTCCTACTACGAGCAGTACTTC. It specifies CSAPSSYYEQYF. Recombination linked TRBV20-1 to TRBJ2-7; the D gene identity is not certain. The V and J ends are trimmed by 6 bases and 3 bases, leaving 12 bases between them. Measured from the cysteine to the phenylalanine, the CDR3 is 12 residues long. Of all the DNA, just the CDR3 is kept, 36 bases in frame from base 1. According to the germline V gene (reference sequence), CDR1 reads DFQATT and CDR2 reads SNEGSKA.